This TCR beta chain was captured in a study of blood T cell repertoires in COVID-19 (dated by TCRdb to 2018 to 2021). Regarding the research as a whole: Samples covering the acute and convalescent phases of COVID-19 were provided by collaborators in the United States, Italy and Spain. The prospective study material was composed of cDNA or gDNA derived from T cells, B-cell-depleted T cells, or PBMCs. Subjects who had been exposed to COVID-19, were actively infected with it, or had recovered from it provided the deeply sampled blood TCRbeta repertoires that made up the dataset. The repertoires were released in a freely available public database intended as a resource for research on the immune response to SARS-CoV-2. Samples were obtained from the ongoing ImmuneRACE study (first 160 participants) and from over 1,000 subjects provided by 6 global collaborators. Nearly every sample came with metadata listing a de-identified subject ID, COVID-19 status, age in years and sex. Where HLA class I and class II types were available, the types were taken from metadata supplied by the sample provider, not from assay-based typing.

Collaborating institutions collected whole blood in K2EDTA tubes following their own protocols. For TCRbeta analysis, collaborators shipped samples in one of three forms: frozen whole blood, isolated PBMCs, or DNA extracted from either of those sample types. TCRbeta CDR3 regions were amplified from genomic DNA by means of the immunoSEQ Assay, a bias-controlled multiplex PCR. Per the authors' processing: The number of nucleated cells in each sample was estimated from the amplification of reference gene primers within the assay. Sequence reads were collapsed and filtered to measure the absolute abundance of every unique TCRbeta CDR3 rearrangement. Productive Simpson clonality was computed per sample as the square root of Simpson's diversity index over productive rearrangements. TCRdb retrieved this table from immuneACCESS and kept in-frame rearrangements only. Not all clones are present; in checked studies, unresolved V genes account for under half, and no reason is known for the remainder. The V and J calls and clone size were taken over from that table, and D and trimming were inferred from the DNA. For this sample the table gives more than 50,000 clones, of which around 90% were detected only once. Around 15% of the sample lies in the top ten.

V is pruned by 3 bases and J by 3 bases, leaving 8 bases of the junction without a gene match. The germline V gene provides CDR1 SGHTS and CDR2 YDEGEE. The cysteine opens and the phenylalanine closes a CDR3 of 15 amino acids. The only DNA kept is the CDR3, 45 bases in frame from the first base. General findings and caveats noted by the study authors: Clinical and demographic metadata were provided uncurated, with the amount varying by source and participant.

Regarding this clone: This receptor's antigen is unknown. No base qualities exist here, and no much larger clone lies one base off it.

Sequencing was performed on peripheral blood. The sequence joins TRBV5-8 to TRBJ1-1, with 7 junctional bases fitting TRBD1. This receptor was identified in a human donor with active COVID-19. The donor label of this sample is uncertain. Here the CDR3 is given as CASSSTGVQDTEAFF. The nucleotide sequence reads TGTGCCAGCAGCTCAACAGGGGTCCAGGACACTGAAGCTTTCTTT.